Listed below are T cell receptor beta chains from one sample, sequenced in a study of T cells after yellow fever vaccination. TCRdb re-called the 5' RACE reads through MiXCR, storing one row per CDR3 protein. The data hold about 550,000 distinct CDR3 sequences, with 15% to 20% observed a single time. Here the sequenced sample was PBMCs, taken 15 days after the yellow fever booster vaccination. These receptors originate from a man between 25 and 39 years old who received the YFV17D yellow fever vaccine. Each CDR3 is given with its conserved first and last residue. A D gene is named only where the DNA matches it firmly. A row's size may be missing; if present it is once, few, many or a size class.

j_call | d_call | clone_size | v_call | cdr3_aa | cdr3_nt
TRBJ2-1 | TRBD2 | few | TRBV18 | CASSPGTSGLNEQFF | TGTGCCAGCTCACCCGGGACTAGCGGACTCAATGAGCAGTTCTTC
TRBJ2-7 | - | - | TRBV20-1 | CSAKHSRSYEQYF | TGCAGTGCTAAGCACTCCAGATCCTACGAGCAGTACTTC
TRBJ2-7 | - | - | TRBV6-5 | CASSYLRGSEQYF | TGTGCCAGCAGTTACTTGAGGGGCTCCGAGCAGTACTTC
TRBJ1-6 | - | - | TRBV15 | CATSREGVGSPLHF | TGTGCCACCAGCAGGGAGGGGGTTGGTTCACCCCTCCACTTT
TRBJ2-3 | TRBD1 | - | TRBV5-1 | CASSETGGADTQYF | TGCGCCAGCAGCGAAACAGGGGGCGCAGATACGCAGTATTTT
TRBJ2-1 | TRBD1 | few | TRBV28 | CASSPHDREYNEQFF | TGTGCCAGCAGTCCCCACGACAGGGAGTACAATGAGCAGTTCTTC
TRBJ2-2 | TRBD2 | few | TRBV27 | CASRRTSWTGELFF | TGTGCCAGCAGACGGACTAGCTGGACCGGGGAGCTGTTTTTT
TRBJ2-7 | - | few | TRBV27 | CASSFNPEYEQYF | TGTGCCAGCAGTTTTAACCCAGAGTACGAGCAGTACTTC
TRBJ2-1 | TRBD2 | - | TRBV7-9 | CASTPAGGTYNEQFF | TGTGCCAGCACCCCAGCGGGAGGCACCTACAATGAGCAGTTCTTC
TRBJ2-7 | TRBD2 | - | TRBV19 | CASSIEPGGSRSYEQYF | TGTGCCAGTAGTATAGAGCCCGGCGGGAGTAGATCCTACGAGCAGTACTTC
TRBJ2-3 | - | - | TRBV4-1 | CASSQEADTQYF | TGCGCCAGCAGCCAAGAAGCAGATACGCAGTATTTT
TRBJ2-1 | TRBD2 | - | TRBV20-1 | CSARSGTTYNEQFF | TGCAGTGCCCGTAGCGGGACCACCTACAATGAGCAGTTCTTC
TRBJ2-7 | TRBD2 | - | TRBV15 | CAPVRLAGFWYEQYF | TGTGCCCCCGTAAGACTAGCGGGTTTTTGGTACGAGCAGTACTTC
TRBJ2-5 | TRBD2 | few | TRBV7-2 | CASSSVAGGWAQYF | TGTGCCAGCAGCTCGGTAGCGGGGGGTTGGGCCCAGTACTTC
TRBJ2-6 | TRBD2 | - | TRBV18 | CASSRASGTLEANVLTF | TGTGCCAGCTCACGTGCTAGCGGGACTCTTGAGGCCAACGTCCTGACTTTC